The source of this T cell receptor beta chain is a study of cytomegalovirus exposure and HLA in healthy donors (TCRdb year 2017). About the full investigation: According to an earlier analysis of several hundred of the donors, roughly 180 million T cells yielded 90 million to 130 million unique TCR beta sequences and approximately 300 Gb of sequence data. An early release that covered fewer than 750 HLA-typed donors contained around 330 gigabases of sequencing data and about 93 million unique TCR sequences. Of the approximately 400 genotyped donors, approximately 80% fell in the genetic ancestry cluster associated with self-reported Caucasian donors. The study aimed to test whether cataloging public T cell receptors could reveal signatures of past pathogen exposure. The study profiled the T cell repertoires of about 720 subjects by immunosequencing and related them to cytomegalovirus serostatus. In addition to the first cohort of around 670 subjects, a separate validation cohort of approximately 130 different subjects was used. To predict cytomegalovirus infection status, the study combined high-throughput TCR immunosequencing, statistical association of individual TCRs with disease status, and machine learning. In a later analysis, previously published TCR beta repertoires from 550 to 750 donors were re-analyzed and high-resolution HLA genotyping was added so that TCR occurrence patterns could be studied. Rather than using new phenotypic data, the later analysis identified candidate immune exposures from TCR beta sequences and from how often those sequences occurred across donors. In an earlier analysis of several hundred of the donors, high-throughput TCR beta sequencing was used to judge whether each TCR beta V gene segment behaved as functional or pseudogenic. Donor age, sex, ethnicity and CMV serostatus were collected together with the repertoire data. In a later genetic analysis, genome-wide SNP genotypes for about three fifths of the 666 donors were used, and that subset was treated as a discovery cohort. Every discovery cohort repertoire had been produced on one sequencing platform. Class I and class II HLA loci were covered by the typing at four-digit resolution. The number of donors typed differed by locus, with about 629-630 for A, B, C, DRB1 and DQB1, around 500 for DQA1, 600 to 610 for DPA1, and some 440 for DPB1. Because of strong linkage in the cohort, five DR-DQ haplotypes were treated as single units for association and clustering. Across 300 to 400 genotyped donors of the cohort, an average of 235,054 unique TCR beta nucleotide sequences per donor were sequenced, and approximately 17% of those sequences were non-productive. General conclusions and limits of the study: It was suggested by the authors that the approach could potentially be generalized to other disease states and immunological phenotypes. CMV serostatus was the only immune exposure information available for the cohort. Because counts were too low, seventeen rarely observed V segments, including chromosome 9 orphons, were excluded from the earlier analysis of several hundred of the donors. When HLA alleles, especially DR and DQ, strongly co-occurred, TCR associations were difficult to assign to individual alleles. Compared with equally common non-associated chains, HLA-associated TCR beta chains in a later analysis were more clonally expanded and had lower generation probabilities. In the study, some 160 TCR beta chains were listed as associated with cytomegalovirus. The sequencing pipeline was judged likely to have produced a cluster of highly shared sequence variants as a technical artifact. Only TCR beta chains were sequenced in this cohort, and the absence of alpha or paired-chain data limited detectable features. A later analysis associated about 16,000 TCR beta sequences with specific HLA alleles at a false discovery rate of 0.05. In a later genetic analysis, a missense DCLRE1C variant was associated with V-gene and J-gene trimming of TCR beta chains, and the association was replicated in an independent cohort. Cytomegalovirus status was reported to be diagnosed by the classifier with high specificity and sensitivity in both the original and validation cohorts. In a later analysis, several top co-occurrence clusters were reported to appear linked to parvovirus B19, influenza, CMV and Epstein-Barr virus. An earlier analysis of several hundred of the donors showed that most TCR beta V segments appeared in productive rearrangements either about 87% or about 30% of the time, which broadly matched IMGT annotations. Because the 87-base-pair reads could not distinguish some IMGT-functional V segments, including TRBV6-2 and TRBV6-3, those segments were excluded. Compared with the roughly 720-donor mean, donors in an Asian-associated ancestry cluster had fewer N-insertions in productive TCRs, according to a later genetic analysis. The presence/absence analyses assumed that sequencing depth was roughly uniform across donors, and that assumption may not be true. In a later analysis, TCR association rates were found to vary across HLA loci, with the most associated TCRs seen for DRB1 alleles and the fewest for HLA-C alleles. In vitro tests confirmed that three of the cytomegalovirus-associated TCR beta chains recognize cytomegalovirus antigens. Linkage disequilibrium might explain the correlated functional status among segregating V segments, but an unknown experimental factor could not be excluded. While some public TCRs were present in many individuals, most TCR sequences turned up only very rarely across donors. Because HLA typing was missing for some donors at each locus, association tests included only the typed subset. A further reported finding was that TCR beta sequences accurately predicted the HLA-A and HLA-B alleles for most subjects in the first cohort. Most CMV-associated TCR beta chains appeared to be HLA-restricted in a later analysis, and the HLA associations seemed to be driven largely by CMV exposure.

There are 16 amino acids in the CDR3, from cysteine to phenylalanine inclusive. Kept here is only the CDR3 DNA, which spans 48 bases and is read in frame from base 1. For this chain, trimming is 5 bases at the V end and 0 bases at the J end, and the number of junction bases without a gene match is 5. Based on the germline V gene, the CDR1 and CDR2 sequences are MGHRA and YSYEKL. About this clone itself: Its antigen specificity is not known.

The cohort comprised around 690 healthy bone marrow donors. All cohort members were sampled while nominally healthy, although unrecorded immune exposures were likely present. The donor was CMV seropositive and belonged to the group of 250 to 350 seropositive cohort members. Each donor provided a peripheral blood sample, and peripheral blood mononuclear cells were used for TCR beta sequencing. The Qiagen DNeasy Blood Extraction Kit was used to extract genomic DNA from the blood cell samples. The method was the immunoSEQ multiplex PCR assay. A mixture of 60 forward primers for TCR Vbeta segments and 13 reverse primers for TCR Jbeta segments was used in the multiplex PCR. A multiplex PCR assay on genomic DNA amplified the CDR3 region of rearranged TCR beta genes. Amplified TCR beta libraries were sequenced as 87-base-pair reads on the Illumina HiSeq System. As for the original processing: A later analysis counted approximately 76 million unique TCR beta chains across the 640 or so repertoires, and around 9.9 million of these chains were shared by at least two donors. Raw reads were error-corrected and collapsed into unique sequences with a nearest-neighbor algorithm that merged closely related sequences to remove PCR and sequencing errors. CDR3 sequences were aligned to IMGT reference sequences to assign V, D and J gene segments. Each retained sequence needed at least a six-nucleotide match to both a V gene segment and a J gene segment. A rearrangement was called productive if the CDR3 had no stop codons and remained in frame with V and J, and every other rearrangement was called non-productive. CDR3 was defined by IMGT convention, running from the second conserved V-encoded cysteine to the conserved J-encoded phenylalanine. Sequences without an unambiguous match to a single V gene segment were excluded from the earlier analysis of about 600 of the donors. In an earlier analysis of 450 to 700 of the donors, V segments were called functional above 56.7% productive rearrangements and were called segregating when the between-donor standard deviation exceeded 5%. A statistical classification framework was built for diagnosing cytomegalovirus status from the catalog of TCR beta chain sequences. In a later analysis, TCR nucleotide sequences were compared against IMGT/GENE-DB human TR gene sequences so that V and J genes could be assigned. Using the TCRdist pipeline, a later analysis assigned CDR3 sequences along with most-parsimonious VDJ recombination scenarios. In a later analysis, each TCR beta chain was defined by its CDR3 amino acid sequence together with its V-gene family, and reads lacking a unique V-gene family were excluded. In a later analysis, fewer than 650 highly shared, low-generation-probability nucleotide sequences were removed to address suspected cross-contamination and a sequencing artifact. In a later analysis, a clonal expansion index for each public chain was calculated from normalized within-repertoire ranks of inferred template counts. In a later analysis, generation probabilities were computed using a VDJ recombination model fitted to out-of-frame rearrangements, and the results were checked against IGoR. Hypergeometric tests were used in a later analysis to score TCR-TCR, TCR-HLA and TCR-CMV co-occurrence, with a repertoire-size bias correction applied to the TCR pairs. A later analysis estimated false discovery rates by permuting HLA or CMV assignments 20 times. A later analysis grouped co-occurring TCRs with DBSCAN, adding TCRdist sequence similarity when clustering within HLA-allele-positive subsets. Co-occurrence clustering excluded repertoires with fewer than 30,000 or more than 120,000 public chains, plus five with anomalous nucleotide sharing. TCRdb carries this immuneACCESS record with in-frame sequences only. Its versions omit some clonotypes, under half of them owing to an unresolved V gene in the studies checked, with the rest unexplained. From that table come the V and J calls and clone size; the DNA was used to work out D and trimming. The sample's records list 35,000 to 50,000 clones. The ten largest account for 3.2% of the sample.

The sequenced sample was PBMCs. The sequence was obtained from a woman in her 30s in good health and CMV-seropositive. The chain uses TRBV4-1 and TRBJ2-3; 10 bases in between match TRBD1. The CDR3 is CASSYRTGGSTDTQYF. The DNA sequence is as follows: TGCGCCAGCAGCTACCGGACAGGGGGAAGCACAGATACGCAGTATTTT.